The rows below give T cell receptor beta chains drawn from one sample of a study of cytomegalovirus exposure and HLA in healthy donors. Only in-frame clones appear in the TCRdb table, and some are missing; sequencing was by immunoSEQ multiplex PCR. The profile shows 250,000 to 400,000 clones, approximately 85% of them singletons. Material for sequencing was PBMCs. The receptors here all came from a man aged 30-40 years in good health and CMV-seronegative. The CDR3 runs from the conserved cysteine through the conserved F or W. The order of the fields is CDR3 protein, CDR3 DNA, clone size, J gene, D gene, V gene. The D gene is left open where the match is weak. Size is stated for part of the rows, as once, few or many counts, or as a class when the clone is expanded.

CDR3 protein: CASSLAGTAGGYTF; CDR3 DNA: TGTGCCAGCAGCTTAGCAGGGACTGCGGGGGGCTACACCTTC; clone size: .; J gene: TRBJ1-2; D gene: .; V gene: TRBV7-9
CDR3 protein: CASKPGQGNTGELFF; CDR3 DNA: TGCGCCAGCAAGCCGGGACAGGGCAACACCGGGGAGCTGTTTTTT; clone size: .; J gene: TRBJ2-2; D gene: TRBD1; V gene: TRBV10-1
CDR3 protein: CASSIGAVRGYTF; CDR3 DNA: TGTGCCAGTAGTATAGGCGCGGTACGGGGCTACACCTTC; clone size: .; J gene: TRBJ1-2; D gene: .; V gene: TRBV19
CDR3 protein: CASSLDPFNRDTYGYTF; CDR3 DNA: TGCGCCAGCAGCTTGGACCCCTTTAACAGGGATACCTATGGCTACACCTTC; clone size: .; J gene: TRBJ1-2; D gene: .; V gene: TRBV5-1
CDR3 protein: CASSLALTGKQYF; CDR3 DNA: TGTGCCAGCAGCTTAGCCCTAACAGGGAAGCAGTACTTC; clone size: few; J gene: TRBJ2-7; D gene: .; V gene: TRBV11-3
CDR3 protein: CASSYGRGTYGYTF; CDR3 DNA: TGTGCCAGCAGTTACGGTAGGGGGACCTATGGCTACACCTTC; clone size: .; J gene: TRBJ1-2; D gene: .; V gene: TRBV6-5
CDR3 protein: CSVLPRQTGELFF; CDR3 DNA: TGCAGCGTTCTCCCCCGACAGACCGGGGAGCTGTTTTTT; clone size: .; J gene: TRBJ2-2; D gene: .; V gene: TRBV29-1
CDR3 protein: CASSFRGDTGELFF; CDR3 DNA: TGTGCCAGCAGTTTCAGGGGGGACACCGGGGAGCTGTTTTTT; clone size: .; J gene: TRBJ2-2; D gene: .; V gene: TRBV6-5
CDR3 protein: CASSFGTGYSSTEAFF; CDR3 DNA: TGTGCCAGCAGCTTTGGGACAGGGTATTCTAGCACTGAAGCTTTCTTT; clone size: .; J gene: TRBJ1-1; D gene: TRBD1; V gene: TRBV5-6
CDR3 protein: CASSPRQGLEGYTF; CDR3 DNA: TGTGCCAGCTCACCACGACAGGGTTTAGAAGGCTACACCTTC; clone size: .; J gene: TRBJ1-2; D gene: TRBD1; V gene: TRBV18
CDR3 protein: CASSQDGSGSSPLHF; CDR3 DNA: TGCGCCAGCAGCCAAGATGGCAGCGGGAGTTCACCCCTCCACTTT; clone size: .; J gene: TRBJ1-6; D gene: .; V gene: TRBV4-1
CDR3 protein: CASSLAGGRSDTQYF; CDR3 DNA: TGTGCCAGCAGCTTAGCAGGGGGCAGGTCAGATACGCAGTATTTT; clone size: .; J gene: TRBJ2-3; D gene: TRBD1; V gene: TRBV11-2
CDR3 protein: CASSHGDRVYGETQYF; CDR3 DNA: TGTGCCAGCTCACACGGGGACAGGGTTTATGGAGAGACCCAGTACTTC; clone size: .; J gene: TRBJ2-5; D gene: TRBD1; V gene: TRBV18
CDR3 protein: CAITTTENTEAFF; CDR3 DNA: TGTGCCATCACCACGACAGAGAACACTGAAGCTTTCTTT; clone size: .; J gene: TRBJ1-1; D gene: .; V gene: TRBV10-3
CDR3 protein: CASSLEGTGSSPLHF; CDR3 DNA: TGCGCCAGCAGCTTGGAGGGGACAGGGTCTTCACCCCTCCACTTT; clone size: .; J gene: TRBJ1-6; D gene: TRBD1; V gene: TRBV5-1
CDR3 protein: CASSPKATNSYNSPLHF; CDR3 DNA: TGCGCCAGCAGCCCTAAGGCGACAAACTCCTATAATTCACCCCTCCACTTT; clone size: .; J gene: TRBJ1-6; D gene: .; V gene: TRBV4-3
CDR3 protein: CASSFFSGTLNYGYTF; CDR3 DNA: TGTGCCAGCAGCTTCTTCTCCGGGACATTAAACTATGGCTACACCTTC; clone size: .; J gene: TRBJ1-2; D gene: .; V gene: TRBV5-4
CDR3 protein: CASSVAGQGYNEQFF; CDR3 DNA: TGTGCCAGCAGCGTAGCGGGACAGGGGTACAATGAGCAGTTCTTC; clone size: .; J gene: TRBJ2-1; D gene: TRBD1; V gene: TRBV9
CDR3 protein: CASSQTGGIDGYTF; CDR3 DNA: TGTGCCAGCAGCCAGACAGGGGGAATCGATGGCTACACCTTC; clone size: few; J gene: TRBJ1-2; D gene: TRBD1; V gene: TRBV5-4
CDR3 protein: CASSSGQLSNQPQHF; CDR3 DNA: TGTGCCAGCAGCTCGGGACAGCTTAGCAATCAGCCCCAGCATTTT; clone size: .; J gene: TRBJ1-5; D gene: TRBD1; V gene: TRBV5-6
CDR3 protein: CATSRGVTGSGDTQYF; CDR3 DNA: TGTGCCACCAGCAGAGGAGTAACAGGCTCAGGGGATACGCAGTATTTT; clone size: .; J gene: TRBJ2-3; D gene: .; V gene: TRBV15
CDR3 protein: CASTAGTKNTGELFF; CDR3 DNA: TGTGCCAGCACAGCCGGGACAAAGAACACCGGGGAGCTGTTTTTT; clone size: .; J gene: TRBJ2-2; D gene: .; V gene: TRBV7-9
CDR3 protein: CASSRQSSYNEQFF; CDR3 DNA: TGTGCCAGCAGTCGACAGAGCTCCTACAATGAGCAGTTCTTC; clone size: once; J gene: TRBJ2-1; D gene: .; V gene: TRBV6-5
CDR3 protein: CASSIGTGYGYTF; CDR3 DNA: TGTGCCAGTAGTATCGGGACAGGCTATGGCTACACCTTC; clone size: .; J gene: TRBJ1-2; D gene: TRBD1; V gene: TRBV19
CDR3 protein: CATGGGEIRGSPLHF; CDR3 DNA: TGTGCCACGGGAGGGGGGGAAATTAGAGGTTCACCCCTCCACTTT; clone size: few; J gene: TRBJ1-6; D gene: .; V gene: TRBV27
CDR3 protein: CASSLASSRTDTQYF; CDR3 DNA: TGTGCCAGCAGCTTAGCGTCTAGTCGCACAGATACGCAGTATTTT; clone size: .; J gene: TRBJ2-3; D gene: .; V gene: TRBV7-9
CDR3 protein: CASSGDRAEGYEQYF; CDR3 DNA: TGCGCCAGCAGTGGGGACAGGGCGGAGGGCTACGAGCAGTACTTC; clone size: .; J gene: TRBJ2-7; D gene: TRBD1; V gene: TRBV10-2
CDR3 protein: CSASPGEAFF; CDR3 DNA: TGCAGTGCTTCCCCGGGTGAAGCTTTCTTT; clone size: .; J gene: TRBJ1-1; D gene: .; V gene: TRBV20-1
CDR3 protein: CASGIGVQGSYNEQFF; CDR3 DNA: TGTGCCAGTGGCATTGGGGTACAGGGGTCCTACAATGAGCAGTTCTTC; clone size: .; J gene: TRBJ2-1; D gene: TRBD1; V gene: TRBV19
CDR3 protein: CASSLDGGAYGYTF; CDR3 DNA: TGCGCCAGCAGCTTGGACGGGGGGGCTTATGGCTACACCTTC; clone size: .; J gene: TRBJ1-2; D gene: .; V gene: TRBV5-1
CDR3 protein: CAISVQGQERYTF; CDR3 DNA: TGTGCCATCAGTGTACAGGGTCAGGAGCGATACACCTTC; clone size: .; J gene: TRBJ1-2; D gene: .; V gene: TRBV10-3
CDR3 protein: CASSMTGLYGYTF; CDR3 DNA: TGTGCCAGTAGTATGACAGGGCTTTATGGCTACACCTTC; clone size: .; J gene: TRBJ1-2; D gene: TRBD1; V gene: TRBV19
CDR3 protein: CASSMQGFQGEKLFF; CDR3 DNA: TGTGCCAGCAGTATGCAGGGCTTTCAAGGGGAAAAACTGTTTTTT; clone size: .; J gene: TRBJ1-4; D gene: .; V gene: TRBV6-5